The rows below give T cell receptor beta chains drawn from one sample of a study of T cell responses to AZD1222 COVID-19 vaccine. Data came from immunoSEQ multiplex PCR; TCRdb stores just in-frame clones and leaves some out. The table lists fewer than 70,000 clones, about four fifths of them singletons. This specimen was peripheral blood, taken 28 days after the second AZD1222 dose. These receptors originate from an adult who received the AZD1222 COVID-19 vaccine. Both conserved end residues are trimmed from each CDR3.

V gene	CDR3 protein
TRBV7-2	ASSLAGSVNSYEQY
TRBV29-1	SVELGGREDTQY
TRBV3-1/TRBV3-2	ASSQAPGMNTEAF
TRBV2	ASSVILGAEQF
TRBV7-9	ASSLFRGRPTEYGYT
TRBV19	ASTKGQARSYNEQF
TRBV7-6	ASSLVSYEQY
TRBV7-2	ATNSGLGYNEQF
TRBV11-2	ASSRDRDQPQH
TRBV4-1	ASSHEGPTDTQY
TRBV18	ASSPDTAYEQY
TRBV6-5	ASTPLGSGANVLT
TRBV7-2	ASSSLHHGYT
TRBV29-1	SGGGSEQF
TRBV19	ASSIVPTEQF
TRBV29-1	SVDISGGTDTQY
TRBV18	ASSRNLGLAGTQSNEQF
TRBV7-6	ASSPTWGLAGGLSTDTQY